This T cell receptor beta chain stems from a study of PD-1 blockade in classical Hodgkin lymphoma. The overall study: Intravenous nivolumab at 3 mg/kg was given to patients every 2 weeks. The study's findings and limits: Newly diagnosed patients had baseline TCR diversity that was reportedly lower than that of healthy donors.

For this clone: Antigen specificity is unknown. Other DNA sequences in the same sample also yield this CDR3.

Data came from immunoSEQ multiplex PCR; TCRdb stores just in-frame clones and leaves some out. The table has 100,000 to 130,000 clones, 80% to 90% seen once. Brentuximab vedotin exposure varied, and every patient relapsed after autologous stem cell transplantation. The TCR was taken from a human donor with classical Hodgkin lymphoma. The material sequenced was peripheral blood mononuclear cells (PBMCs), taken before the second cycle of nivolumab.

As DNA, the CDR3 is TGCGCCAGCAGCACAACAGGGAACACTGAAGCTTTCTTT. This sequence encodes CASSTTGNTEAFF. The chain couples TRBV5-1 to TRBJ1-1; D might be TRBD1 (5 bases). CDR3 length: 13 residues. V lost 4 bases and J lost 1, with 8 bases in between. Germline lookup yields CDR1 SGHRS and CDR2 YFSETQ.